This T cell receptor beta chain was profiled in a study of spatial heterogeneity in lung cancer. About this clonotype: Antigen specificity is unknown.

MiXCR, run by TCRdb on the 5' RACE reads, gives a single entry per CDR3 protein. The profile shows approximately 4,100 distinct CDR3 sequences, 6.3% of them singletons. Germline-derived CDR1 and CDR2 are LGHDT and YNNKEL (reference sequence). The CDR3 loop spans 13 amino acids. Trimming removed 10 bases from V and 8 bases from J, with 20 bases in between. Overall study results and limits: The number of expanded tumor alpha and beta chains correlated with mutation number. Expanded TCR counts, ubiquitous and regional, correlated respectively with ubiquitous and regional nonsynonymous mutation counts.

Time point: sample taken at primary tumor resection. This receptor was identified in a male donor with early-stage non-small cell lung cancer. The material was lung tumor tissue, obtained at surgery. The chain employs TRBV3-1 and TRBJ1-2; perhaps TRBD1 as D (6 bases). This chain's CDR3 is CATLGPQGSGYTF. CDR3 coding DNA: TGTGCCACCTTGGGACCACAGGGTTCCGGCTACACCTTC.